Presented here are 27 T cell receptor beta chains from one specimen sequenced in a study of cytomegalovirus exposure and HLA in healthy donors. PCR was performed using 60 Vbeta and 13 Jbeta primers. This table comes from immunoSEQ multiplex PCR, and its TCRdb copy is limited to in-frame clones, with some not included. Its listing shows about 41,000 clones. Sequenced input: PBMCs. The receptors shown here come from a man in his thirties or forties in good health and CMV-seronegative.

The chain recombines TRBV4-1 with TRBJ1-1; 8 bases agree with TRBD1. The germline V gene has CDR1 MGHRA and CDR2 YSYEKL. The ends lost 4 bases at V and 1 base at J; junction bases unmatched: 2. The CDR3 has 14 amino acids. DNA of the CDR3: TGCGCCAGCAGCCCTGGGACAGGGAACACTGAAGCTTTCTTT. Translated: CASSPGTGNTEAFF.

The J gene is TRBJ2-7, the V gene TRBV30; 7 bases are a match to TRBD2. Unmatched junction bases numbered 12, after V lost 4 bases and J lost 3 bases. The CDR3 loop spans 15 amino acids. Germline values: CDR1 GTSNPN, CDR2 SVGIG (reference sequence). This CDR3 is CAWTQRWLADYEQYF. The CDR3 DNA reads as TGTGCCTGGACCCAAAGGTGGCTAGCGGACTACGAGCAGTACTTC.

The chain has TRBV7-6 and TRBJ2-1; TRBD2 aligns across 13 bases. CDR1 and CDR2 from the germline V gene are SGHVS and FNYEAQ. Trimming cost V 2 bases and J 7 bases; bases outside gene matches: 5. The CDR3 is made up of 16 amino acids. CDR3 sequence: CASSLTPGLAGNEQFF. Here the CDR3 DNA reads TGTGCCAGCAGCTTAACTCCGGGACTAGCGGGAAATGAGCAGTTCTTC.

V usage is TRBV11-2 and J usage is TRBJ2-3; D may be TRBD2 (5 bases). The CDR3 loop spans 15 amino acids. V lost 5 bases to trimming and J lost 5 bases, with 17 bases between them. Looked up from germline, CDR1 is SGHAT and CDR2 is FQNNGV. In DNA form, the CDR3 reads TGTGCCAGCAGCCAGAGGGCCGGCCCCCTAGATACGCAGTATTTT. It yields the protein CASSQRAGPLDTQYF. The full variable domain, in which reference TRBV11-2 and TRBJ2-3 provide the parts outside the CDR3, is EAGVAQSPRYKIIEKRQSVAFWCNPISGHATLYWYQQILGQGPKLLIQFQNNGVVDDSQLPKDRFSAERLKGVDSTLKIQPAKLEDSAVYLCASSQRAGPLDTQYFGPGTRLTVL.

The chain recombines TRBV6-1 with TRBJ2-1; the match to TRBD2 covers 11 bases. CDR1 is MNHNS, CDR2 SASEGT, per germline. The CDR3 is 15 residues long. The J segment lost 5 bases and the V segment lost 5 bases, leaving 5 bases of the junction unmatched. The CDR3 DNA reads TGTGCCAGCAGTTCCGGGACTAGCGGAAACAATGAGCAGTTCTTC. It is translated as CASSSGTSGNNEQFF.

The genes are TRBV5-1 and TRBJ1-1, with 9 nucleotides matching TRBD1. Trimming took 5 bases from V and 4 from J; bases not matched to a gene: 9. Germline lookup yields CDR1 SGHRS and CDR2 YFSETQ. The CDR3 has 15 amino acids. CDR3 bases: TGCGCCAGCAGTCAGAACAGGGGGCAGGGCACTGAAGCTTTCTTT. Translated, it gives CASSQNRGQGTEAFF. Full variable domain (outside the CDR3, taken from reference TRBV5-1 and TRBJ1-1): KAGVTQTPRYLIKTRGQQVTLSCSPISGHRSVSWYQQTPGQGLQFLFEYFSETQRNKGNFPGRFSGRQFSNSRSEMNVSTLELGDSALYLCASSQNRGQGTEAFFGQGTRLTVV.

Comments on this clone: A junction boundary mismatches the germline segment, possibly from a read error. The CDR3 loop reads CAGSVDGSPLQTQYF. The CDR3 DNA reads as TGTGCCGGGAGTGTAGACGGGTCCCCCCTACAGACCCAGTACTTC. The chain joins TRBV30 to TRBJ2-5; D is perhaps TRBD2 (5 bases). Germline V gene data show CDR1 as GTSNPN and CDR2 as SVGIG (reference sequence). The CDR3 spans 15 residues.

DNA for the CDR3: TGTGCCAGCACCTCCGGGTTAATCCTTGAAGCTTTCTTT. Protein: CASTSGLILEAFF. This chain uses TRBV6-6 with TRBJ1-1; D remains unclear. The V and J ends lost 7 bases and 7 bases respectively, with 16 bases between them. The CDR3 consists of 13 residues. Per the germline V gene, CDR1 is MNHNY and CDR2 is SVGAGI (reference sequence).

V usage is TRBV9 and J usage is TRBJ2-7, with TRBD2 identical over 8 bases. CDR1 and CDR2 (germline): SGDLS, YYNGEE. The CDR3 totals 14 residues. V shed 0 bases, J shed 3 bases, and the junction held 2 bases outside the gene matches. The CDR3 region is CASSVGSGGYEQYF. CDR3 in DNA: TGTGCCAGCAGCGTAGGGAGCGGGGGCTACGAGCAGTACTTC.

The V gene is TRBV27, the J gene TRBJ1-5, with 7 bases lining up with TRBD1. Germline-derived CDR1 and CDR2 are MNHEY and SMNVEV (reference sequence). The CDR3 extends over 16 amino acids. V was clipped by 0 bases and J by 4 bases; unmatched bases: 6. Here the CDR3 reads CASSLSGTANNQPQHF. In DNA form, the CDR3 reads TGTGCCAGCAGTTTATCCGGGACAGCGAATAATCAGCCCCAGCATTTT.

The chain has TRBV29-1 and TRBJ2-1; D perhaps matches TRBD2 (7 bases). Germline V gene lookup returns CDR1 SQVTM and CDR2 ANQGSEA. The V end was cut by 7 bases, the J end by 8 bases, with 21 bases between. This CDR3 contains 14 residues. CDR3 coding DNA: TGCAGCGCCGGCGTGGGGGGGGCCTTCTATGAGCAGTTCTTC. It codes for CSAGVGGAFYEQFF.

The chain recombines TRBV4-2 with TRBJ1-3, with 10 bases fitting TRBD1. The germline V gene encodes CDR1 LGHNA and CDR2 YNFKEQ. The CDR3 has 16 residues. The V and J ends lost 1 base and 4 bases, in that order; junction bases with no gene match: 4. The CDR3 spells CASSQAGQGGGNTIYF. The CDR3 nucleotides read TGTGCCAGCAGCCAAGCTGGACAGGGGGGCGGAAACACCATATATTTT.

The chain carries TRBV7-9 and TRBJ2-7, with D hard to call. Trimming pared 5 bases from V and 2 bases from J, leaving 10 bases between. This CDR3 comprises 13 residues. The germline V gene encodes CDR1 SEHNR and CDR2 FQNEAQ (reference sequence). CDR3: CASSAELTYEQYF. The DNA for the CDR3 is TGTGCCAGCAGCGCCGAGTTAACCTACGAGCAGTACTTC. Full variable domain (rest looked up from reference TRBV7-9 and TRBJ2-7): DTGVSQNPRHKITKRGQNVTFRCDPISEHNRLYWYRQTLGQGPEFLTYFQNEAQLEKSRLLSDRFSAERPKGSFSTLEIQRTEQGDSAMYLCASSAELTYEQYFGPGTRLTVT.

V usage is TRBV15 and J usage is TRBJ1-5, with a weak D call TRBD1 (6 bases). Germline CDR1 LNHNV, CDR2 YYDKDF (reference sequence). The CDR3 consists of 16 residues. Trimming stripped 0 bases from V and 6 bases from J, with 15 bases between. The CDR3 loop is CATSRDTTGYGQPQHF. The CDR3 DNA follows: TGTGCCACCAGCAGAGATACTACAGGGTACGGTCAGCCCCAGCATTTT.

V and J are TRBV9 and TRBJ2-7; D might be TRBD2 (5 bases). CDR1 is SGDLS, CDR2 YYNGEE, per germline. The CDR3 is made up of 13 amino acids. The germline V and J ends were trimmed by 3 bases and 4 bases, with 11 bases remaining between them. The CDR3 DNA reads as TGTGCCAGCAGCGGGAGAGCGGCGTACGAGCAGTACTTC. Translation gives CASSGRAAYEQYF. Combining the CDR3 with reference TRBV9 and TRBJ2-7 gives the whole variable domain DSGVTQTPKHLITATGQRVTLRCSPRSGDLSVYWYQQSLDQGLQFLIQYYNGEERAKGNILERFSAQQFPDLHSELNLSSLELGDSALYFCASSGRAAYEQYFGPGTRLTVT.

This chain connects TRBV5-6 to TRBJ1-4; TRBD1 matches at 9 bases. V trimming: 0 bases; J trimming: 7 bases; junction bases outside the gene matches: 1. This CDR3 has 14 amino acids. Germline lookup yields CDR1 SGHDT and CDR2 YYEEEE. This CDR3 is CASSLGTGVEKLFF. The CDR3 coding sequence is TGTGCCAGCAGCTTGGGGACAGGGGTTGAAAAACTGTTTTTT.

Note on this clone: Other DNA sequences in this specimen translate into the identical CDR3. The genes are TRBV12-5 and TRBJ2-1, with D tentatively TRBD2 (5 bases). Looked up from germline, CDR1 is LGHNT and CDR2 is FRNRAP. Trimming stripped 7 bases from V and 10 bases from J, with 17 bases between. CDR3 length: 13 residues. The CDR3 DNA reads as TGTGCTAGTGATCCCGGGAATAGCCGAGAGCAGTTCTTC. Amino acid sequence: CASDPGNSREQFF.

The chain recombines TRBV9 with TRBJ2-3; no clear D. Per the germline V gene, CDR1 is SGDLS and CDR2 is YYNGEE. This CDR3 spans 14 amino acids. V was shortened by 4 bases and J by 5 bases, with 14 bases between the two germline ends. CDR3 coding DNA: TGTGCCAGCAGCCCCCGGTGGGCTTTAGATACGCAGTATTTT. It translates to CASSPRWALDTQYF.

The CDR3 DNA sequence: TGTGCCAGCAGCGTAGACTCCCCCGGAGCCATGAACACTGAAGCTTTCTTT. This sequence encodes CASSVDSPGAMNTEAFF. This chain links TRBV9 with TRBJ1-1; D remains unclear. CDR1 and CDR2 from the germline V gene are SGDLS and YYNGEE. V lost 0 bases, J lost 0 bases, and 15 bases lay in between. The CDR3 consists of 17 residues. Variable domain in full (rest from reference TRBV9 and TRBJ1-1): DSGVTQTPKHLITATGQRVTLRCSPRSGDLSVYWYQQSLDQGLQFLIQYYNGEERAKGNILERFSAQQFPDLHSELNLSSLELGDSALYFCASSVDSPGAMNTEAFFGQGTRLTVV.

V usage is TRBV29-1 and J usage is TRBJ2-3; maybe TRBD2 (7 bases). Per the germline V gene, CDR1 is SQVTM and CDR2 is ANQGSEA. The CDR3 has 13 residues. Trimming shortened V by 2 bases and J by 13 bases, and 19 bases separated the two germline ends. Here the CDR3 DNA reads TGCAGCGTTGAAAGGGGGGGGCCGTCTGGGGAGTATTTT. Translation: CSVERGGPSGEYF.

The V and J genes are TRBV11-3 and TRBJ1-1; D is possibly TRBD1 (6 bases). The V end lost 4 bases, the J end lost 4 bases, and 10 bases lay between the germline ends. CDR3 length: 13 residues. The germline gives CDR1 SGHNT, CDR2 YENEEA. The CDR3 region has the DNA TGTGCCAGCAGCTCCACAGGGTCCACTGAAGCTTTCTTT. Protein: CASSSTGSTEAFF.

This chain connects TRBV7-3 to TRBJ2-7, with a weak D call TRBD2 (5 bases). CDR1 and CDR2 (germline): SGHTA, FQGTGA. Between the trimmed V and J ends, which lost 5 bases and 3 bases, there was a span of 14 bases. CDR3 length: 14 amino acids. The CDR3 DNA is TGTGCCAGCAGCCCTTCCGGACTTTACTACGAGCAGTACTTC. Amino acids: CASSPSGLYYEQYF.

The V gene is TRBV5-1, the J gene TRBJ2-7; TRBD2 is a possible D gene (6 bases). The CDR3 loop spans 14 amino acids. Germline V gene data show CDR1 as SGHRS and CDR2 as YFSETQ. The V end was cut by 0 bases, the J end by 3 bases, with 10 bases between. CDR3 protein: CASSLDGSGYEQYF. The CDR3 region has the DNA TGCGCCAGCAGCTTGGACGGGAGCGGCTACGAGCAGTACTTC.

The chain is built from TRBV4-2 and TRBJ1-1, with D perhaps TRBD1 (5 bases). Per the germline V gene, CDR1 is LGHNA and CDR2 is YNFKEQ. The CDR3 totals 14 residues. Deletions cut 0 bases from V and 4 bases from J, with 9 bases between. This CDR3 is CASSQEGGGTEAFF. The DNA of the CDR3 is TGTGCCAGCAGCCAAGAGGGGGGGGGCACTGAAGCTTTCTTT.

The V gene is TRBV18, the J gene TRBJ1-1; 9 bases line up with TRBD1. Germline V gives CDR1 KGHSH, CDR2 LQKENI. J gave up 5 bases and V 6 bases, and 7 bases lay outside the gene matches. The CDR3 consists of 14 residues. CDR3 amino acids: CASSPGTGSTEAFF. The CDR3 region has the DNA TGTGCCAGCTCCCCCGGGACAGGGAGTACTGAAGCTTTCTTT.

V gene TRBV5-1 combines with J gene TRBJ2-2, with 7 bases fitting TRBD1. The CDR3 runs to 15 residues. Unmatched junction bases numbered 10, after V lost 4 bases and J lost 7 bases. Germline V gives CDR1 SGHRS, CDR2 YFSETQ. The CDR3 is CASSPDRAVGGELFF. CDR3 DNA: TGCGCCAGCAGCCCTGACAGGGCGGTCGGCGGGGAGCTGTTTTTT.

The gene calls are TRBV18 and TRBJ1-6, with no clear D. With 3 bases removed from V and 7 bases from J, the gap between germline ends came to 13 bases. Germline loops: CDR1 KGHSH, CDR2 LQKENI. This CDR3 is built from 15 residues. CDR3 nucleotide sequence: TGTGCCAGCTCACCTAGAACCGATGCAAATTCACCCCTCCACTTT. As protein: CASSPRTDANSPLHF.